One sample yielded the 26 T cell receptor beta chains listed below, sequenced in a study of Ad26.COV2.S vaccination and SARS-CoV-2 variants. The sample's treatment: about 20 received Ad26.COV2.S at low or high dose, single or two shots; about 5 received placebo; per-sample allocation not given. Sampling occurred on day 63 after the first vaccine or placebo injection. Generated by immunoSEQ multiplex PCR, the TCRdb table keeps only in-frame clones and is missing some. The top ten hold 3.5% of the sample, which has 400,000 or so clones, more than 85% seen once. This material consisted of peripheral blood, taken in a trial of Ad26.COV2.S vaccine versus placebo. These receptors originate from a person aged 18-60 years who received the Ad26.COV2.S COVID-19 vaccine or a placebo.

This sequence joins TRBV29-1 and TRBJ1-2; TRBD1 matches 8 bases. Per germline, CDR1 SQVTM and CDR2 ANQGSEA. There are 12 residues in the CDR3. Losses at the gene ends were 6 bases for V and 2 bases for J; bases not matched to a gene: 2. The CDR3 sequence: CSVTGVNYGYTF. Here the CDR3 DNA reads TGCAGCGTGACAGGGGTAAACTATGGCTACACCTTC. Filled out from reference TRBV29-1 and TRBJ1-2, the complete variable domain reads SAVISQKPSRDICQRGTSLTIQCQVDSQVTMMFWYRQQPGQSLTLIATANQGSEATYESGFVIDKFPISRPNLTFSTLTVSNMSPEDSSIYLCSVTGVNYGYTFGSGTRLTVV.

The chain couples TRBV18 to TRBJ2-6; TRBD1 or TRBD2 may be the D gene (5 bases each). The germline V gene encodes CDR1 KGHSH and CDR2 LQKENI. This CDR3 is 18 amino acids long. With 3 bases removed from V and 2 bases from J, the gap between germline ends came to 17 bases. DNA of the CDR3: TGTGCCAGCTCACCCCCGAGGGTTGGGGGAACTGGGGCCAACGTCCTGACTTTC. Translated, it gives CASSPPRVGGTGANVLTF.

The chain has TRBV4-1 and TRBJ1-5; D remains ambiguous. Trimming removed 1 base at V and 8 bases at J, with 12 bases between. The CDR3 length is 14 residues. Germline CDR1 is MGHRA and CDR2 is YSYEKL. This CDR3 reads CASSQGGGPEPQHF. The CDR3 nucleotides read TGCGCCAGCAGCCAAGGGGGTGGACCGGAGCCCCAGCATTTT.

The chain joins TRBV13 to TRBJ1-2; D gene uncertain. The CDR3 is made up of 14 amino acids. CDR1 is PRHDT and CDR2 is FYEKMQ in the germline V gene (reference sequence). V was shortened by 1 base and J by 2 bases, with 8 bases between the two germline ends. The CDR3 DNA reads TGTGCCAGCAGCTTAGAATCGGCCAACTATGGCTACACCTTC. The encoded protein is CASSLESANYGYTF.

In this sample, this clone turned up a few times. The chain joins TRBV1 to TRBJ1-3. TRBV1 is a recognized pseudogene. This CDR3 region has 16 residues. Here the CDR3 reads CTSSRDRASSGNTIYF. As DNA, the CDR3 is TGCACCAGCAGCCGCGACCGGGCGAGCTCTGGAAACACCATATATTTT.

The rearrangement joins TRBV5-1 to TRBJ2-2; D possibly corresponds to TRBD1 (5 bases). Germline V gene sequence: CDR1 SGHRS, CDR2 YFSETQ. Trimming removed 2 bases from V and 6 bases from J, with 14 bases in between. There are 15 residues in the CDR3. CDR3 in DNA: TGCGCCAGCAGCTTAGTACCCAAAGGGGCCGGGGAGCTGTTTTTT. This translates into CASSLVPKGAGELFF. Full variable domain (rest looked up from reference TRBV5-1 and TRBJ2-2): KAGVTQTPRYLIKTRGQQVTLSCSPISGHRSVSWYQQTPGQGLQFLFEYFSETQRNKGNFPGRFSGRQFSNSRSEMNVSTLELGDSALYLCASSLVPKGAGELFFGEGSRLTVL.

The chain recombines TRBV5-1 with TRBJ2-3; D remains unclear. Deletions cut 2 bases from V and 6 bases from J, with 16 bases between. Looked up from germline, CDR1 is SGHRS and CDR2 is YFSETQ. CDR3 size: 15 residues. The CDR3 loop is CASSLLEGSQDTQYF. The CDR3 region has the DNA TGCGCCAGCAGCTTACTTGAAGGGTCGCAGGATACGCAGTATTTT.

This clone was detected only a few times. Other DNA sequences in this specimen translate into the identical CDR3. The V call is TRBV3-1 (or the pseudogene TRBV3-2), the J call TRBJ1-1; D gene unclear. The ends were cut back, 1 base at V and 1 base at J, with 7 bases in the middle. CDR1 is LGHDT, CDR2 YNNKEL, per germline (reference sequence). This CDR3 has 14 amino acids. The CDR3 loop reads CASSQGTRNTEAFF. The CDR3 DNA reads TGTGCCAGCAGCCAAGGTACAAGGAACACTGAAGCTTTCTTT.

This clone has more than one count but fewer than ten. This chain connects TRBV21-1 to TRBJ1-6. TRBV21-1 represents a pseudogene. This CDR3 comprises 11 residues. CDR3 amino acids: CASSNFSPLHF. In DNA, the CDR3 is TGTGCCAGCAGCAATTTTTCACCCCTCCACTTT.

This clone was picked up one time. The chain carries TRBV5-1 and TRBJ1-1; D gene uncertain. The CDR3 loop spans 12 amino acids. The V end lost 0 bases, the J end lost 9 bases, and 9 bases lay between the germline ends. Germline CDR1 is SGHRS and CDR2 is YFSETQ. CDR3 loop: CASSLEAVKAFF. CDR3 sequence (DNA): TGCGCCAGCAGCTTGGAGGCGGTTAAAGCTTTCTTT.

The rearrangement uses TRBV6-1 and TRBJ2-3; D ambiguous. Germline CDR1 is MNHNS and CDR2 is SASEGT. This CDR3 is built from 11 residues. Deletions cut 6 bases from V and 0 bases from J, with 1 base between. The CDR3 loop is CASSSTDTQYF. In DNA, the CDR3 is TGTGCCAGCAGCAGCACAGATACGCAGTATTTT.

The rearrangement joins TRBV5-4 to TRBJ1-2; 8 bases map to TRBD1. Germline V gene sequence: CDR1 SGHNT, CDR2 YYREEE (reference sequence). The CDR3 has 14 amino acids. Germline trimming cut 0 bases from V and 8 bases from J; bases unmatched to any gene: 6. Here the CDR3 DNA reads TGTGCCAGCAGCTTGGATCAGGGGGCGCCGGGCTACACCTTC. Protein product: CASSLDQGAPGYTF.

V is TRBV5-1 and J is TRBJ1-3, with D perhaps matching TRBD1 (6 bases). V lost 1 base and J 0 bases, leaving 8 bases between the germline ends. This CDR3 spans 15 amino acids. Germline loops: CDR1 SGHRS, CDR2 YFSETQ. CDR3 sequence (DNA): TGCGCCAGCAGCTTGACAGGGAGCTCTGGAAACACCATATATTTT. It yields the protein CASSLTGSSGNTIYF.

This chain uses TRBV5-1 with TRBJ1-2; D is perhaps TRBD1 (5 bases). The V gene's germline CDR1 is SGHRS and CDR2 YFSETQ. The CDR3 length is 13 residues. With 2 bases removed from V and 8 bases from J, the gap between germline ends came to 13 bases. The DNA for the CDR3 is TGCGCCAGCAGCTTTGGCCAGGGTGAGGGCTACACCTTC. This gives the protein CASSFGQGEGYTF.

The chain is built from TRBV4-1 and TRBJ1-4, with TRBD1 as a possible D gene (5 bases). Trimming removed 0 bases from V and 5 bases from J, with 10 bases in between. The CDR3 is 15 residues long. In germline, CDR1 is MGHRA, CDR2 YSYEKL. CDR3 sequence: CASSQEGTENEKLFF. The CDR3 DNA reads as TGCGCCAGCAGCCAAGAGGGGACGGAAAATGAAAAACTGTTTTTT.

The genes are TRBV6-5 and TRBJ1-2, with D tentatively TRBD1 (6 bases). In germline, CDR1 is MNHEY, CDR2 SVGAGI. The CDR3 covers 15 residues. V lost 5 bases and J lost 0, with 13 bases in between. The CDR3 bases are TGTGCCAGCAGTCGCAGACAGGAAACTAACTATGGCTACACCTTC. The encoded protein is CASSRRQETNYGYTF.

The chain combines TRBV7-6 with TRBJ1-5; D uncertain. Trimming cost V 3 bases and J 2 bases, with 2 bases left between them. Germline V gene sequence: CDR1 SGHVS, CDR2 FNYEAQ. This CDR3 contains 12 residues. The CDR3 loop is CASSFRNQPQHF. CDR3 nucleotides: TGTGCCAGCAGCTTTCGCAATCAGCCCCAGCATTTT.

This chain joins TRBV27 and TRBJ1-6; no clear D. Germline loops: CDR1 MNHEY, CDR2 SMNVEV (reference sequence). This CDR3 is built from 16 residues. The ends were cut back, 0 bases at V and 0 bases at J, with 6 bases in the middle. The CDR3 protein is CASSLSGSSYNSPLHF. The CDR3 DNA is TGTGCCAGCAGTTTATCGGGAAGCTCCTATAATTCACCCCTCCACTTT.

This sequence joins TRBV2 and TRBJ1-2; 8 bases agree with TRBD1. The CDR3 contains 13 residues. Germline V gives CDR1 SNHLY, CDR2 FYNNEI. V dropped 6 bases and J dropped 6; count of bases not matched to a gene: 6. CDR3 DNA sequence: TGTGCCAGCAGAACGGACAGGGCCAATGGCTACACCTTC. Protein sequence: CASRTDRANGYTF. Using reference TRBV2 and TRBJ1-2 for the parts outside the CDR3, the full variable domain is EPEVTQTPSHQVTQMGQEVILRCVPISNHLYFYWYRQILGQKVEFLVSFYNNEISEKSEIFDDQFSVERPDGSNFTLKIRSTKLEDSAMYFCASRTDRANGYTFGSGTRLTVV.

With respect to this clone: The same CDR3 arises from other DNA sequences in this sample as well. This rearrangement joins TRBV6-5 to TRBJ1-1; no definite D call. Deletions cut 2 bases from V and 1 base from J, with 5 bases between. Germline V gene lookup returns CDR1 MNHEY and CDR2 SVGAGI. The CDR3 is made up of 13 amino acids. Here the CDR3 DNA reads TGTGCCAGCAGTTACGGTCGGAACACTGAAGCTTTCTTT. Protein product: CASSYGRNTEAFF.

The chain links TRBV5-4 to TRBJ2-5, with a possible D match to TRBD2 (6 bases). Trimming left V 4 bases short and J 5 bases short, with 18 bases between. This CDR3 spans 15 amino acids. Germline V CDR1 and CDR2: SGHNT, YYREEE (reference sequence). The CDR3 region has the DNA TGTGCCAGCAGCGCCGAGTTCGGAGGAGGGGAGACCCAGTACTTC. It specifies CASSAEFGGGETQYF.

The chain uses TRBV5-4 and TRBJ2-1; the D call may be TRBD1 or TRBD2 (5 bases each). The V end was cut by 1 base, the J end by 6 bases, with 11 bases between. Germline CDR1 reads SGHNT; CDR2 reads YYREEE (reference sequence). There are 14 residues in the CDR3. DNA of the CDR3: TGTGCCAGCAGCTTGCCTTTTGGGGGCAATGAGCAGTTCTTC. It encodes CASSLPFGGNEQFF.

This chain connects TRBV29-1 to TRBJ2-2; 7 nucleotides line up with TRBD1. Germline V lookup: CDR1 SQVTM, CDR2 ANQGSEA. The V gene end was trimmed by 8 bases and the J gene end by 3 bases; junction bases not matched to a gene: 6. The CDR3 covers 13 residues. CDR3 loop: CSIDRDYTGELFF. CDR3 nucleotide sequence: TGCAGCATAGACAGGGATTACACCGGGGAGCTGTTTTTT.

By frequency in the sample, this clone is medium-sized (0.01 to 0.1%). The chain combines TRBV6-4 with TRBJ1-5; weak D call: TRBD1 (5 bases). The ends were cut back, 3 bases at V and 2 bases at J, with 8 bases in the middle. The CDR3 has 14 amino acids. CDR1 and CDR2 from the germline V gene are MRHNA and SNTAGT. The CDR3 loop is CASSESTGNQPQHF. The DNA of the CDR3 is TGTGCCAGCAGTGAGTCGACAGGCAATCAGCCCCAGCATTTT.

The chain links TRBV7-9 to TRBJ2-7; D not certain. Trimming cost V 1 base and J 2 bases, with 6 bases left between them. CDR3 length equals 13 residues. From germline, CDR1 is SEHNR and CDR2 FQNEAQ (reference sequence). In DNA form, the CDR3 reads TGTGCCAGCAGCTTAGTCCCAGCCTACGAGCAGTACTTC. Its protein product is CASSLVPAYEQYF.

This clone was observed a few times. This chain connects TRBV19 to TRBJ1-6; D gene uncertain. Per germline, CDR1 LNHDA and CDR2 SQIVND (reference sequence). The CDR3 is 12 residues long. Trimming took 5 bases from V and 1 from J, leaving 0 bases between them. In nucleotides, the CDR3 is TGTGCCAGTAGTTCCTATAATTCACCCCTCCACTTT. Its protein product is CASSSYNSPLHF.